These 4 T cell receptor beta chains were all obtained from the same sample, sequenced in a study of cytomegalovirus exposure and HLA in healthy donors. Both 60 Vbeta primers and 13 Jbeta primers went into the PCR. The assay was immunoSEQ multiplex PCR, and TCRdb's table has in-frame clones only and misses some. The data contain roughly 200,000 clones, 79% of them singletons. Source material: PBMCs. Receptors were obtained from a girl between 5 and 17 years old in good health and CMV-seropositive.

The chain joins TRBV7-2 to TRBJ1-2; a weak D match, TRBD1 (5 bases). CDR1 is SGHTA and CDR2 is FQGNSA in the germline V gene. The ends were cut back, 0 bases at V and 4 bases at J, with 9 bases in the middle. This CDR3 comprises 14 residues. This CDR3 is CASSLATGPYGYTF. CDR3 DNA: TGTGCCAGCAGCTTAGCAACAGGACCCTATGGCTACACCTTC.

The rearrangement joins TRBV14 to TRBJ1-2, with 8 bases fitting TRBD1. Germline trimming cut 1 base from V and 5 bases from J; bases unmatched to any gene: 6. CDR3 length equals 15 residues. The V gene's germline CDR1 is SGHDN and CDR2 FVKESK. CDR3 in amino acids: CASSQGVQGVYGYTF. The CDR3 nucleotides read TGTGCCAGCAGCCAAGGGGTACAGGGGGTATATGGCTACACCTTC.

In DNA form, the CDR3 reads TGTGCCAGCTCACGAAACTATTACAGGGGGGATAATTCACCCCTCCACTTT. Amino acid sequence: CASSRNYYRGDNSPLHF. The chain joins TRBV18 to TRBJ1-6; 8 bases are a match to TRBD1. CDR1 and CDR2 from the germline V gene are KGHSH and LQKENI. The V segment lost 4 bases and the J segment 5 bases; nucleotides outside the gene matches: 10. CDR3 length: 17 residues.

The V call is TRBV18, the J call TRBJ2-7; 12 bases align to TRBD1. V was clipped by 0 bases and J by 5 bases; unmatched bases: 2. The germline V gene encodes CDR1 KGHSH and CDR2 LQKENI. The CDR3 extends over 15 amino acids. CDR3: CASSPPGQGANEQYF. For the CDR3, the DNA is TGTGCCAGCTCACCACCGGGACAGGGGGCAAACGAGCAGTACTTC. Complete variable domain (other parts from reference TRBV18 and TRBJ2-7): NAGVMQNPRHLVRRRGQEARLRCSPMKGHSHVYWYRQLPEEGLKFMVYLQKENIIDESGMPKERFSAEFPKEGPSILRIQQVVRGDSAAYFCASSPPGQGANEQYFGPGTRLTVT.